Listed below are T cell receptor beta chains from one sample, sequenced in a study of shared clonotypes between healthy human individuals. The table came from immunoSEQ multiplex PCR; TCRdb's copy has only in-frame clones and leaves some out. The data show a few million clones, over 90% seen once. Input material: naive CD4+ T cells from PBMCs. Receptor source: a man in his late teens or twenties in good health. Some clones in this sample may be carry-over from other donors' samples. Each CDR3 is given with its conserved first and last residue. The order of the fields is V gene, D gene, clone size, J gene, CDR3 DNA, CDR3 protein. A D gene is named only where the DNA matches it firmly. The listing skips clone size in some rows; elsewhere it reads once, few, many or a size class.

v_gene: TRBV5-1; d_gene: NA; abundance: NA; j_gene: TRBJ2-3; CDR3nt: TGCGCCAGCAGCCGCCCCGGGACCACACGCACAGATACGCAGTATTTT; CDR3aa: CASSRPGTTRTDTQYF
v_gene: TRBV9; d_gene: NA; abundance: NA; j_gene: TRBJ1-2; CDR3nt: TGTGCCAGCAGCGTAAGCCGGGTAGCTGGCTACACCTTC; CDR3aa: CASSVSRVAGYTF
v_gene: TRBV7-2; d_gene: TRBD2; abundance: NA; j_gene: TRBJ2-3; CDR3nt: TGTGCCAGCAGTTGGTTGGGGGGGAGGTTTGATACGCAGTATTTT; CDR3aa: CASSWLGGRFDTQYF
v_gene: TRBV10-1; d_gene: TRBD2; abundance: once; j_gene: TRBJ2-2; CDR3nt: TGCGCCAGCAGTGGTCCGGGACTAGCGCAAAACACCGGGGAGCTGTTTTTT; CDR3aa: CASSGPGLAQNTGELFF
v_gene: TRBV7-6; d_gene: NA; abundance: NA; j_gene: TRBJ2-3; CDR3nt: TGTGCCAGCAGCTCTCTCGGGGCCGGCACAGATACGCAGTATTTT; CDR3aa: CASSSLGAGTDTQYF
v_gene: TRBV19; d_gene: NA; abundance: NA; j_gene: TRBJ1-4; CDR3nt: TGTGCCAGTAGCGACAAGGGACCGCGCCGTCCAAATGAAAAACTGTTTTTT; CDR3aa: CASSDKGPRRPNEKLFF
v_gene: TRBV5-1; d_gene: NA; abundance: NA; j_gene: TRBJ1-5; CDR3nt: TGCGCCAGCAGCCTTGGAGGATATGTTAGCAATCAGCCCCAGCATTTT; CDR3aa: CASSLGGYVSNQPQHF
v_gene: TRBV4-1; d_gene: NA; abundance: NA; j_gene: TRBJ1-1; CDR3nt: TGCGCCAGCAGCCCGACAGGAGGGACTGAAGCTTTCTTT; CDR3aa: CASSPTGGTEAFF
v_gene: TRBV7-7; d_gene: NA; abundance: NA; j_gene: TRBJ2-5; CDR3nt: TGTGCCAGCAGCTTAGACCAGAATCAAGAGACCCAGTACTTC; CDR3aa: CASSLDQNQETQYF
v_gene: TRBV4-2; d_gene: NA; abundance: NA; j_gene: TRBJ1-2; CDR3nt: TGTGCCAGCAGCCAAGAAGAGGGAAACTATGGCTACACCTTC; CDR3aa: CASSQEEGNYGYTF
v_gene: TRBV20-1; d_gene: TRBD1; abundance: NA; j_gene: TRBJ1-5; CDR3nt: TGCAGTGCTCCGACAGGGGAACTCCAGCATTTT; CDR3aa: CSAPTGELQHF
v_gene: TRBV18; d_gene: NA; abundance: NA; j_gene: TRBJ1-5; CDR3nt: TGTGCCAGCTCACCAGGGTTCCGTCAGCCCCAGCATTTT; CDR3aa: CASSPGFRQPQHF
v_gene: TRBV19; d_gene: TRBD1; abundance: NA; j_gene: TRBJ1-5; CDR3nt: TGTGCCAGCGGGGACAGCCCGTTCAATCAGCCCCAGCATTTT; CDR3aa: CASGDSPFNQPQHF
v_gene: TRBV23-1; d_gene: NA; abundance: NA; j_gene: TRBJ1-5; CDR3nt: TGCGCCCATAGGGGCCCCCAGCATTTT; CDR3aa: CAHRGPQHF
v_gene: TRBV28; d_gene: NA; abundance: NA; j_gene: TRBJ1-1; CDR3nt: TGTGCCAGCAGTGCCCCAATGAACACTGAAGCTTTCTTT; CDR3aa: CASSAPMNTEAFF
v_gene: TRBV7-2; d_gene: NA; abundance: NA; j_gene: TRBJ2-2; CDR3nt: TGTGCCAGCAGCTTTCGCGGGGAGCTGTTTTTT; CDR3aa: CASSFRGELFF
v_gene: TRBV30; d_gene: TRBD1; abundance: NA; j_gene: TRBJ1-4; CDR3nt: TGTGCCTGGAGCTTTGGGACAGGAAAAAATGAAAAACTGTTTTTT; CDR3aa: CAWSFGTGKNEKLFF
v_gene: TRBV7-8; d_gene: NA; abundance: once; j_gene: TRBJ2-7; CDR3nt: TGTGCCAGCAGCTTAGGGTCGACGCGCGAGCAGTACTTC; CDR3aa: CASSLGSTREQYF
v_gene: TRBV15; d_gene: NA; abundance: NA; j_gene: TRBJ2-5; CDR3nt: TGTGCCACCAGCAGAGGGGTTGGGCGGCAAGAGACCCAGTACTTC; CDR3aa: CATSRGVGRQETQYF
v_gene: TRBV5-6; d_gene: NA; abundance: NA; j_gene: TRBJ2-5; CDR3nt: TGTGCCAGCAGCCTCGCCGGGGCCCAGTACTTC; CDR3aa: CASSLAGAQYF
v_gene: TRBV19; d_gene: NA; abundance: few; j_gene: TRBJ2-4; CDR3nt: TGTGCCAGTAGTATAGGTCTAGCCAAAAACATTCAGTACTTC; CDR3aa: CASSIGLAKNIQYF
v_gene: TRBV7-7; d_gene: NA; abundance: NA; j_gene: TRBJ2-7; CDR3nt: TGTGCCAGCAGCTTAGAGTACAGCTCCTACGAGCAGTACTTC; CDR3aa: CASSLEYSSYEQYF
v_gene: TRBV2; d_gene: TRBD1; abundance: NA; j_gene: TRBJ2-7; CDR3nt: TGTGCCAGCAGAGCAGACAGGGACTACGAGCAGTACTTC; CDR3aa: CASRADRDYEQYF
v_gene: TRBV5-4; d_gene: TRBD1; abundance: NA; j_gene: TRBJ1-2; CDR3nt: TGTGCCAGCAGCACCCCGGGACAGGGTACCGCTGGCTACACCTTC; CDR3aa: CASSTPGQGTAGYTF
v_gene: TRBV11-2; d_gene: TRBD2; abundance: NA; j_gene: TRBJ2-5; CDR3nt: TGTGCCAGCAGCTTTTTAGCGGGAGAAGGAGAGACCCAGTACTTC; CDR3aa: CASSFLAGEGETQYF
v_gene: TRBV7-9; d_gene: NA; abundance: once; j_gene: TRBJ1-5; CDR3nt: TGTGCCAGCAGCTTAAACAATCAGCCCCAGCATTTT; CDR3aa: CASSLNNQPQHF
v_gene: TRBV18; d_gene: NA; abundance: once; j_gene: TRBJ2-7; CDR3nt: TGTGCCAGCTCACCATCGGGGAACGAGCAGTACTTC; CDR3aa: CASSPSGNEQYF